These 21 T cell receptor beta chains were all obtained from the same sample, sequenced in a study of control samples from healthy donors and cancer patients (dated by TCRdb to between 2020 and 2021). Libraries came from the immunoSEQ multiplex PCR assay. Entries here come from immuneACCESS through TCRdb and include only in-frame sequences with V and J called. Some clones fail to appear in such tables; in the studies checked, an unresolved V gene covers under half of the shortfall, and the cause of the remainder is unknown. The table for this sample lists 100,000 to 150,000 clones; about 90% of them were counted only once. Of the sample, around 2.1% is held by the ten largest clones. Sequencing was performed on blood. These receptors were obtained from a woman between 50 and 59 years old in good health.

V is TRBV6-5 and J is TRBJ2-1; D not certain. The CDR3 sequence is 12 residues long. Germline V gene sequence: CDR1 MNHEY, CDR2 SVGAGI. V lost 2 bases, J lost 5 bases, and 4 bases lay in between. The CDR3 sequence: CASSYGDNEQFF. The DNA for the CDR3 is TGTGCCAGCAGTTACGGAGACAATGAGCAGTTCTTC.

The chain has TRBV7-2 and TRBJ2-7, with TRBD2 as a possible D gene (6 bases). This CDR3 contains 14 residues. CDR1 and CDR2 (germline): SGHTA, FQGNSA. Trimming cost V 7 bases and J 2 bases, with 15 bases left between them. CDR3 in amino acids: CASTAGPGAYEQYF. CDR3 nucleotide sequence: TGTGCCAGCACCGCAGGGCCGGGGGCCTACGAGCAGTACTTC.

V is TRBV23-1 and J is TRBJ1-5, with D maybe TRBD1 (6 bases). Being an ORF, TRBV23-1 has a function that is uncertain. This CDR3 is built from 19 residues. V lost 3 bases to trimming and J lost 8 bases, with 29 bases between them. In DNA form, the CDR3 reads TGCGCCAGCAGTCACCGCTCCCGATGGAAGGGGGAGGATTCAGAGCCCCAGCATTTT. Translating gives CASSHRSRWKGEDSEPQHF.

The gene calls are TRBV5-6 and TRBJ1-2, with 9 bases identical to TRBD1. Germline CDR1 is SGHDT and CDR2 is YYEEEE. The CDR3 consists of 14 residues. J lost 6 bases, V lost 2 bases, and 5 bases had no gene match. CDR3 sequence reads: CASSFRYRGHGYTF. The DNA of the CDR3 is TGTGCCAGCAGCTTCAGGTACAGGGGGCATGGCTACACCTTC.

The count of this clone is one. CDR3 in DNA: TGTGCCAGCAGTGTTCACGCGAACACCGGGGAGCTGTTTTTT. Its translation: CASSVHANTGELFF. The chain combines TRBV25-1 with TRBJ2-2; D unresolved. Germline V gives CDR1 MGHDK, CDR2 SYGVNS. The CDR3 is 14 residues long. Trimming shortened V by 4 bases and J by 0 bases, and 6 bases separated the two germline ends.

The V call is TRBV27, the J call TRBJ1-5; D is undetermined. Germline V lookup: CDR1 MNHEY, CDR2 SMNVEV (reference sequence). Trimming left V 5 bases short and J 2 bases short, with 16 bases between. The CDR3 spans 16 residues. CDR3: CASSPWGGRGNQPQHF. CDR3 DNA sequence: TGTGCCAGCAGTCCTTGGGGAGGGCGCGGCAATCAGCCCCAGCATTTT.

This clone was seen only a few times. CDR3 sequence reads: CSVLTGGINTGELFF. Written as DNA, the CDR3 is TGCAGCGTGCTCACAGGGGGCATTAACACCGGGGAGCTGTTTTTT. The chain uses TRBV29-1 and TRBJ2-2; TRBD1 aligns across 9 bases. The CDR3 totals 15 residues. The V segment lost 6 bases and the J segment 2 bases; nucleotides outside the gene matches: 7. Germline V gives CDR1 SQVTM, CDR2 ANQGSEA.

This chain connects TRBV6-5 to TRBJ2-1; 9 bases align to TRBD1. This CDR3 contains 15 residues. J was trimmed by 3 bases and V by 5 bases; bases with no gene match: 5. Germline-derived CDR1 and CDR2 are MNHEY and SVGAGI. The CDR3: CASSHRGLNYNEQFF. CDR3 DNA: TGTGCCAGCAGTCACAGGGGGCTTAACTACAATGAGCAGTTCTTC.

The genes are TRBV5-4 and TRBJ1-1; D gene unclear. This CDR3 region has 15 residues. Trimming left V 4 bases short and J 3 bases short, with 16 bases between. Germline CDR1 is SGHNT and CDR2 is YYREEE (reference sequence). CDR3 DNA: TGTGCCAGCAGCGTACAAGGGAGGGTCGACACTGAAGCTTTCTTT. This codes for CASSVQGRVDTEAFF.

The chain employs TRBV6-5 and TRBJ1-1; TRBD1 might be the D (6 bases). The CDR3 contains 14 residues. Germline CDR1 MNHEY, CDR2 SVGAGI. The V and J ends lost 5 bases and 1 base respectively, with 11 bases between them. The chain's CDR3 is CASSLPTGNTEAFF. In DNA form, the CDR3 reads TGTGCCAGCAGTCTGCCGACAGGGAACACTGAAGCTTTCTTT.

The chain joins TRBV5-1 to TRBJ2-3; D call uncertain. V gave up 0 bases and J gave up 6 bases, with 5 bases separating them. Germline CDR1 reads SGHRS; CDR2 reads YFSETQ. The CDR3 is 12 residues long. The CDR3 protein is CASSLGLDTQYF. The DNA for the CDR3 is TGCGCCAGCAGCTTGGGGTTGGATACGCAGTATTTT.

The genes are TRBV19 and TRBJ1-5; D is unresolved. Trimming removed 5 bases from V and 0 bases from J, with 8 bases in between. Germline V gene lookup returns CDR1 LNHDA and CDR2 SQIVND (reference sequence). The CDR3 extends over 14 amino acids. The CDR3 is CASSSSDSNQPQHF. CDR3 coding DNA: TGTGCCAGTAGTTCCTCAGATAGCAATCAGCCCCAGCATTTT.

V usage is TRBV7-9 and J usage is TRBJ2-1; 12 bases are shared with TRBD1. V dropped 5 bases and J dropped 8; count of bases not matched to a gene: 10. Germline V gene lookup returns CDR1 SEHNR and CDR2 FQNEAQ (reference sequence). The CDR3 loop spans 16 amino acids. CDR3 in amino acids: CASSGLPGQGADEQFF. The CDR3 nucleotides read TGTGCCAGCAGCGGATTGCCGGGACAGGGGGCAGATGAGCAGTTCTTC.

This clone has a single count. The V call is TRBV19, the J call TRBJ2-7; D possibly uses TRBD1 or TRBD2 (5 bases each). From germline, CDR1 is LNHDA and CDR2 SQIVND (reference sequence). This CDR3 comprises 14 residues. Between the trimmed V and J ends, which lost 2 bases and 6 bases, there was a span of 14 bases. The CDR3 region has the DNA TGTGCCAGTAGTATATCCGGGGCACGGGGCGAGCAGTACTTC. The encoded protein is CASSISGARGEQYF.

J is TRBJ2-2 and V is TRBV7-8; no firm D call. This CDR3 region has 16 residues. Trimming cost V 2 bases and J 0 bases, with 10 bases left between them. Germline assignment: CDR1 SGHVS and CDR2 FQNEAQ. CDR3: CASSLNSAANTGELFF. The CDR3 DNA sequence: TGTGCCAGCAGCTTAAATTCCGCGGCGAACACCGGGGAGCTGTTTTTT. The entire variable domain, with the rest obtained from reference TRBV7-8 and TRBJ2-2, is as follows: GAGVSQSPRYKVAKRGQDVALRCDPISGHVSLFWYQQALGQGPEFLTYFQNEAQLDKSGLPSDRFFAERPEGSVSTLKIQRTQQEDSAVYLCASSLNSAANTGELFFGEGSRLTVL.

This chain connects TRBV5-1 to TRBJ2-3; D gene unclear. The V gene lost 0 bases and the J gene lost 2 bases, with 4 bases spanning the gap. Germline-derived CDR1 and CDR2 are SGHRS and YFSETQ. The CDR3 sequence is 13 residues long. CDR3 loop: CASSLVLTDTQYF. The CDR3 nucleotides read TGCGCCAGCAGCTTGGTCCTCACAGATACGCAGTATTTT.

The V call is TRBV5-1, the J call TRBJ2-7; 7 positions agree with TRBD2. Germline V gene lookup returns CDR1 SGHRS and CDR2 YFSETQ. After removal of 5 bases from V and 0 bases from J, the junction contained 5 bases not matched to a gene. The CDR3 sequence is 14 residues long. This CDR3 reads CASRRDYNSYEQYF. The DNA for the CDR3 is TGCGCCAGCAGACGGGACTACAACTCCTACGAGCAGTACTTC.

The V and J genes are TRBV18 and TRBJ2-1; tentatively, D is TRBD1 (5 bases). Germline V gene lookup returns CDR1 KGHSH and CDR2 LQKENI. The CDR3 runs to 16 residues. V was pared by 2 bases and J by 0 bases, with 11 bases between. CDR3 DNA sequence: TGTGCCAGCTCACCAGACACAGGTAGCTCCTACAATGAGCAGTTCTTC. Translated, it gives CASSPDTGSSYNEQFF.

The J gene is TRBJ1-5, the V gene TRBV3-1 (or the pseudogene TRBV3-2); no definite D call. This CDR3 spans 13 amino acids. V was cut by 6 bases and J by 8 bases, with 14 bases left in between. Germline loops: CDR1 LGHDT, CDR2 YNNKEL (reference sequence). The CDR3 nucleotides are TGTGCCAGCAGTTGGAGTGGAGAGGAGCCCCAGCATTTT. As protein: CASSWSGEEPQHF.

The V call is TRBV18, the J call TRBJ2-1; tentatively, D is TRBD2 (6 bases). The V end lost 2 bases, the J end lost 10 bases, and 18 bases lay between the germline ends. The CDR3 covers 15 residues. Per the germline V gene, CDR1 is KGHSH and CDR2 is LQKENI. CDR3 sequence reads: CASSPTPGAPGEQFF. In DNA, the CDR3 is TGTGCCAGCTCACCAACCCCGGGAGCGCCGGGGGAGCAGTTCTTC.

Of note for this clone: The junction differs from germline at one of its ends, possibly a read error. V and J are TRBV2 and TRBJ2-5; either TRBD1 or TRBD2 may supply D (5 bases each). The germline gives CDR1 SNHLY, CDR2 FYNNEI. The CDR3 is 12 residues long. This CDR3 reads CASRMESRGRHF. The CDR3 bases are TGTGCCAGCAGGATGGAGTCTAGGGGACGACACTTC. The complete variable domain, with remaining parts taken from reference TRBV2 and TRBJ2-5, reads EPEVTQTPSHQVTQMGQEVILRCVPISNHLYFYWYRQILGQKVEFLVSFYNNEISEKSEIFDDQFSVERPDGSNFTLKIRSTKLEDSAMYFCASRMESRGRHFGPGTRLLVL.